One and the same sample provided the 9 T cell receptor beta chains below, sequenced in a study of T cell responses to AZD1222 COVID-19 vaccine. Profiling relied on immunoSEQ multiplex PCR, and the TCRdb table lists in-frame clones only, not all of them. The profile shows some 100,000 clones, about 90% of them singletons. Sequenced material: peripheral blood, taken on day 0 of AZD1222 vaccination. Receptors originate from an adult in good health.

Notes on this clone: Sequence at one end of the junction differs from germline and may be a read error. The chain links TRBV19 to TRBJ2-3; 8 bases line up with TRBD2. This CDR3 is built from 15 residues. Germline V gene data show CDR1 as LNHDA and CDR2 as SQIVND (reference sequence). CDR3 nucleotide sequence: TGTGCCAGTAGTGAAAGCGGGAGTGGCACGGATACGCAGTATTTT. This translates into CASSESGSGTDTQYF. Drawing the rest from reference TRBV19 and TRBJ2-3, the complete variable domain is DGGITQSPKYLFRKEGQNVTLSCEQNLNHDAMYWYRQDPGQGLRLIYYSQIVNDFQKGDIAEGYSVSREKKESFPLTVTSAQKNPTAFYLCASSESGSGTDTQYFGPGTRLTVL.

This chain uses TRBV5-6 with TRBJ1-1; D remains ambiguous. V was shortened by 3 bases and J by 1 base, with 10 bases between the two germline ends. CDR1 and CDR2 (germline): SGHDT, YYEEEE. The CDR3 contains 14 residues. CDR3 nucleotide sequence: TGTGCCAGCAGCTCCAGTTGGACGAACACTGAAGCTTTCTTT. Translation: CASSSSWTNTEAFF.

V is TRBV2 and J is TRBJ1-1; a possible D gene is TRBD1 (5 bases). V was shortened by 4 bases and J by 8 bases, with 11 bases between the two germline ends. Per the germline V gene, CDR1 is SNHLY and CDR2 is FYNNEI. The CDR3 totals 12 residues. The DNA for the CDR3 is TGTGCCAGCAGTGCGCAGGGTCTCGAAGCTTTCTTT. Protein product: CASSAQGLEAFF.

The rearrangement uses TRBV5-4 and TRBJ2-7, with a tentative D call TRBD1 (6 bases). Germline V gene sequence: CDR1 SGHNT, CDR2 YYREEE (reference sequence). This CDR3 contains 14 residues. V was trimmed by 1 base and J by 6 bases, leaving 14 bases between them. CDR3 in amino acids: CASSLFVVRGEQYF. Written as DNA, the CDR3 is TGTGCCAGCAGCTTGTTTGTGGTCAGGGGCGAGCAGTACTTC.

This clone was recorded only once. V gene TRBV6-5 combines with J gene TRBJ1-4; D is unresolved. Trimming pared 8 bases from V and 7 bases from J, leaving 17 bases between. Germline CDR1 MNHEY, CDR2 SVGAGI. The CDR3 spans 14 residues. CDR3 sequence: CASSPRAPGEKLFF. The CDR3 coding sequence is TGTGCCAGCTCCCCAAGGGCCCCAGGTGAAAAACTGTTTTTT.

This rearrangement joins TRBV2 to TRBJ1-6; D gene ambiguous. The CDR3 sequence is 13 residues long. Germline CDR1 is SNHLY and CDR2 is FYNNEI. Trimming left V 7 bases short and J 5 bases short, with 9 bases between. CDR3 sequence reads: CASTETNNSPLHF. The CDR3 nucleotides are TGTGCCAGCACCGAGACAAATAATTCACCCCTCCACTTT.

Only a few counts were recorded for this clone. The rearrangement links TRBV18 to TRBJ2-7; 9 bases align to TRBD2. The germline gives CDR1 KGHSH, CDR2 LQKENI. This CDR3 has 16 amino acids. Trimming at V came to 3 bases and at J to 0 bases, leaving 6 bases not matched to a gene. The chain's CDR3 is CASSPPSGTSSYEQYF. As DNA, the CDR3 is TGTGCCAGCTCACCTCCTAGCGGGACTAGCTCCTACGAGCAGTACTTC.

The rearrangement uses TRBV19 and TRBJ2-3; weak D call: TRBD2 (5 bases). The CDR3 is 12 residues long. Germline V gene data show CDR1 as LNHDA and CDR2 as SQIVND (reference sequence). V was pared by 7 bases and J by 9 bases, with 14 bases between. CDR3 region: CASKPSTGTQYF. In DNA, the CDR3 is TGTGCCAGTAAGCCTAGCACTGGGACGCAGTATTTT. Variable domain in full (rest from reference TRBV19 and TRBJ2-3): DGGITQSPKYLFRKEGQNVTLSCEQNLNHDAMYWYRQDPGQGLRLIYYSQIVNDFQKGDIAEGYSVSREKKESFPLTVTSAQKNPTAFYLCASKPSTGTQYFGPGTRLTVL.

The V and J genes are TRBV2 and TRBJ2-6; D is ambiguous. The germline gives CDR1 SNHLY, CDR2 FYNNEI. This CDR3 region has 15 residues. V was clipped by 1 base and J by 4 bases, with 8 bases between them. CDR3 DNA sequence: TGTGCCAGCAGTGAAGGCAGCCGAGGGGCCAACGTCCTGACTTTC. It translates to CASSEGSRGANVLTF. The whole variable domain, filled in from reference TRBV2 and TRBJ2-6, reads EPEVTQTPSHQVTQMGQEVILRCVPISNHLYFYWYRQILGQKVEFLVSFYNNEISEKSEIFDDQFSVERPDGSNFTLKIRSTKLEDSAMYFCASSEGSRGANVLTFGAGSRLTVL.